This note documents a single T cell receptor beta chain sequence. Its antigen is as yet unknown. Carried by the TCR beta cDNA libraries were unique molecular identifiers. There were roughly 0.95 to 10 million T cells, and 400,000 to 650,000 cDNA molecules came from them. One entry per CDR3 protein, called by TCRdb with MiXCR from the PCR reads. The sample lists approximately 570,000 distinct CDR3 sequences, around 47% occurring once. The CDR3 is made up of 15 amino acids. Germline V gene lookup returns CDR1 WSHSY and CDR2 SAAADI. Trimming pared 5 bases from V and 1 base from J, leaving 14 bases between. This record comes from a study of post-analysis software for immune sequencing data. Study-level background: Secondary progressive, relapsing-remitting and progressive-relapsing multiple sclerosis were among the included disease courses. Study results and limitations: Patients showed TRBV5-6, TRBV5-1 and TRBV20-1 among roughly 5 TRBV segments more frequent than in controls. Controls significantly exceeded multiple sclerosis patients in normalized Chao1 diversity. Strong same-batch co-clustering of samples appeared with F measure clustering.

The material sequenced was blood. The V call is TRBV10-2, the J call TRBJ1-2; D is unresolved. The receptor comes from a girl aged 10 to 17 with multiple sclerosis. Here the CDR3 reads CASSPLLHVNYGYTF. The CDR3 region has the DNA TGCGCCAGCAGTCCCTTGCTACATGTTAACTATGGCTACACCTTC.